These 22 T cell receptor beta chains came from one sample sequenced in a study of cytomegalovirus exposure and HLA in healthy donors. Amplification used 60 Vbeta primers and 13 Jbeta primers. Some clones are missing from TCRdb's copy, which holds only in-frame ones; the method was immunoSEQ multiplex PCR. The repertoire includes roughly 170,000 clones, roughly 82% of them detected once, and around 1.2% sits in the top ten. The specimen was PBMCs. The receptors come from a girl aged 2 to 9 in good health and CMV-seropositive.

V gene TRBV6-1 combines with J gene TRBJ1-5; D uncertain. CDR1 and CDR2 from the germline V gene are MNHNS and SASEGT. There are 12 residues in the CDR3. The V end was cut by 2 bases, the J end by 6 bases, with 5 bases between. As DNA, the CDR3 is TGTGCCAGCAGTGAATGGAGTCAGCCCCAGCATTTT. This codes for CASSEWSQPQHF.

The chain carries TRBV19 and TRBJ1-2; D is unresolved. This CDR3 is built from 13 residues. Per germline, CDR1 LNHDA and CDR2 SQIVND (reference sequence). V lost 5 bases to trimming and J lost 8 bases, with 15 bases between them. CDR3 region: CASSLRSAEGYTF. The CDR3 DNA sequence: TGTGCCAGTAGTTTGAGGTCCGCTGAGGGCTACACCTTC. The full variable domain, its missing parts supplied by reference TRBV19 and TRBJ1-2, is DGGITQSPKYLFRKEGQNVTLSCEQNLNHDAMYWYRQDPGQGLRLIYYSQIVNDFQKGDIAEGYSVSREKKESFPLTVTSAQKNPTAFYLCASSLRSAEGYTFGSGTRLTVV.

This clone was picked up one time. The rearrangement uses TRBV5-1 and TRBJ2-7; D uncertain. Germline CDR1 SGHRS, CDR2 YFSETQ. V was shortened by 1 base and J by 0 bases, with 8 bases between the two germline ends. The CDR3 totals 14 residues. CDR3 protein: CASSLILGSYEQYF. The CDR3 DNA sequence: TGCGCCAGCAGCTTGATCCTAGGCTCCTACGAGCAGTACTTC.

This clone was counted between two and nine times. This sequence joins TRBV7-9 and TRBJ2-1; D might be TRBD1 (5 bases). Germline assignment: CDR1 SEHNR and CDR2 FQNEAQ (reference sequence). CDR3 length: 14 residues. V was cut by 4 bases and J by 4 bases, with 11 bases left in between. CDR3 sequence (DNA): TGTGCCAGCAGCTCAAGTACAGGATACAATGAGCAGTTCTTC. Translated, it gives CASSSSTGYNEQFF.

Only a few counts were recorded for this clone. The gene calls are TRBV5-6 and TRBJ1-5; tentatively, D is TRBD1 (6 bases). This CDR3 is 16 amino acids long. The V end lost 1 base, the J end lost 4 bases, and 15 bases lay between the germline ends. Germline loops: CDR1 SGHDT, CDR2 YYEEEE. The DNA for the CDR3 is TGTGCCAGCAGCTTGCGCTCCGGGACACGAAATCAGCCCCAGCATTTT. Translation gives CASSLRSGTRNQPQHF.

The V call is TRBV11-2, the J call TRBJ2-7; maybe TRBD2 (5 bases). CDR3 size: 17 residues. Germline CDR1 reads SGHAT; CDR2 reads FQNNGV. Trimming removed 4 bases at V and 2 bases at J, with 21 bases between. The CDR3, as DNA: TGTGCCAGCAGCTCCCTTCCTTATCTAGCCACTACCTACGAGCAGTACTTC. Translation: CASSSLPYLATTYEQYF.

This sequence joins TRBV5-4 and TRBJ2-3, with TRBD1 identical over 9 bases. Germline V CDR1 and CDR2: SGHNT, YYREEE (reference sequence). CDR3 length: 14 residues. J lost 3 bases, V lost 8 bases, and 7 bases had no gene match. CDR3 nucleotides: TGTGCCAGTACCCGGGACAGGGTGACAGATACGCAGTATTTT. Its protein is CASTRDRVTDTQYF.

The rearrangement joins TRBV6-4 to TRBJ2-1; 8 nucleotides align to TRBD2. The CDR3 is 16 residues long. The germline CDR1 and CDR2 sequences are MRHNA and SNTAGT. With 2 bases clipped from V and 0 bases from J, the junction kept 3 bases outside the gene matches. In nucleotides, the CDR3 is TGTGCCAGCAGTGACCGAAGCGGGAGCTCCTACAATGAGCAGTTCTTC. Translation: CASSDRSGSSYNEQFF.

J is TRBJ1-3 and V is TRBV18; the D gene is possibly TRBD1 (5 bases). Germline-derived CDR1 and CDR2 are KGHSH and LQKENI. The ends were cut back, 10 bases at V and 0 bases at J, with 10 bases in the middle. This CDR3 spans 13 amino acids. In DNA, the CDR3 is TGTGCCACGGAAACAGGCTCTGGAAACACCATATATTTT. Translating it yields CATETGSGNTIYF.

This clone was counted only a few times. The chain recombines TRBV9 with TRBJ1-4; D gene ambiguous. From germline, CDR1 is SGDLS and CDR2 YYNGEE. The germline V and J ends were trimmed by 1 base and 5 bases, with 12 bases remaining between them. This CDR3 region has 15 residues. For the CDR3, the DNA is TGTGCCAGCAGCGTAAGCGAGGGCTTCAATGAAAAACTGTTTTTT. Protein sequence: CASSVSEGFNEKLFF.

The V gene is TRBV6-5, the J gene TRBJ1-2; 12 bases agree with TRBD1. V lost 5 bases and J lost 4; bases outside the gene matches: 5. Germline V gene data show CDR1 as MNHEY and CDR2 as SVGAGI. CDR3 size: 15 residues. CDR3 sequence: CASSLSGQGAYGYTF. CDR3 DNA sequence: TGTGCCAGCAGTCTTTCGGGACAGGGGGCCTATGGCTACACCTTC.

This chain connects TRBV19 to TRBJ1-5; D unclear. CDR3 length: 16 amino acids. V was pared by 7 bases and J by 5 bases, with 21 bases between. Germline CDR1 reads LNHDA; CDR2 reads SQIVND (reference sequence). This CDR3 is CASILRAVEGDQPQHF. CDR3 nucleotide sequence: TGTGCCAGTATATTAAGGGCGGTAGAGGGAGATCAGCCCCAGCATTTT.

The rearrangement links TRBV25-1 to TRBJ2-2, with 11 positions matching TRBD2. The CDR3 consists of 18 residues. CDR1 and CDR2 from the germline V gene are MGHDK and SYGVNS. V lost 8 bases and J lost 1; bases outside the gene matches: 12. The CDR3 reads CASSTTLAGGLNTGELFF. CDR3 sequence (DNA): TGTGCCAGCTCTACCACTCTAGCGGGAGGTTTGAACACCGGGGAGCTGTTTTTT.

V is TRBV9 and J is TRBJ2-6, with TRBD2 matching over 7 bases. This CDR3 has 18 residues. V trimming: 3 bases; J trimming: 0 bases; junction bases outside the gene matches: 9. Germline CDR1 SGDLS, CDR2 YYNGEE. CDR3 amino acids: CASSAGTTLYSGANVLTF. CDR3 bases: TGTGCCAGCAGCGCCGGGACTACTCTATACTCTGGGGCCAACGTCCTGACTTTC.

Regarding this clone: Other DNA sequences from this sample encode an identical CDR3 as well. The V gene is TRBV18, the J gene TRBJ2-1; possible D gene TRBD1, 6 bases. The V end lost 2 bases, the J end lost 3 bases, and 8 bases lay between the germline ends. Germline CDR1 KGHSH, CDR2 LQKENI. The CDR3 length is 14 residues. In nucleotides, the CDR3 is TGTGCCAGCTCACCAACAGGGAGCTACAATGAGCAGTTCTTC. Translating it yields CASSPTGSYNEQFF.

The J gene is TRBJ2-1, the V gene TRBV30; TRBD2 aligns across 11 bases. This CDR3 region has 16 residues. The germline CDR1 and CDR2 sequences are GTSNPN and SVGIG (reference sequence). The J segment lost 8 bases and the V segment lost 1 base, leaving 10 bases of the junction unmatched. The DNA of the CDR3 is TGTGCCTGGAGTGCGCTAACTAGCGGGAGATTATATGAGCAGTTCTTC. Its protein is CAWSALTSGRLYEQFF.

This chain connects TRBV27 to TRBJ2-1; TRBD2 agrees at 8 bases. V was pared by 6 bases and J by 12 bases, with 16 bases of the junction left unmatched. The CDR3 extends over 15 amino acids. The germline gives CDR1 MNHEY, CDR2 SMNVEV (reference sequence). CDR3 DNA sequence: TGTGCCAGCAGAAAGACCGGGACTAGTAAGAGTGCGCAGTTCTTC. This sequence encodes CASRKTGTSKSAQFF.

This sequence joins TRBV5-1 and TRBJ2-5, with 7 bases identical to TRBD1. The end of the DNA is better explained by TRBJ2-7, so the J call may be wrong. The CDR3 is 16 amino acids. Germline loops: CDR1 SGHRS, CDR2 YFSETQ. The DNA for the CDR3 is TGCGCCAGCAGCTTGTCCGTGGACAGGTCATTTCCCGAGCAGTACTTC. It translates to CASSLSVDRSFPEQYF.

This clone is a singleton in its sample. The J gene is TRBJ2-7, the V gene TRBV5-6; 7 bases line up with TRBD1. Germline assignment: CDR1 SGHDT and CDR2 YYEEEE. The length of the CDR3 is 14 residues. V lost 4 bases to trimming and J lost 3 bases; unmatched junction nucleotides: 7. In DNA form, the CDR3 reads TGTGCCAGCAGCGCGACAGGGCGAGGCTACGAGCAGTACTTC. Encoded protein: CASSATGRGYEQYF.

In DNA form, the CDR3 reads TGTGCCATCAGAGCAGGGATTCCCACTGAAGCTTTCTTT. This sequence encodes CAIRAGIPTEAFF. V usage is TRBV10-3 and J usage is TRBJ1-1, with D possibly matching TRBD1 (5 bases). Germline CDR1 ENHRY, CDR2 SYGVKD. The CDR3 runs to 13 residues. The V end was cut by 6 bases, the J end by 4 bases, with 12 bases between.

The gene calls are TRBV7-3 and TRBJ1-2; D is uncertain. This CDR3 spans 16 amino acids. In germline, CDR1 is SGHTA, CDR2 FQGTGA. V lost 5 bases and J lost 4, with 20 bases in between. CDR3 region: CASSPGGNWDLYGYTF. CDR3 DNA sequence: TGTGCCAGCAGCCCCGGAGGGAACTGGGATCTCTATGGCTACACCTTC.

V usage is TRBV10-1 and J usage is TRBJ1-5; tentatively, D is TRBD1 (5 bases). Germline loops: CDR1 WNHNN, CDR2 SYGVQD (reference sequence). Trimming pared 2 bases from V and 5 bases from J, leaving 13 bases between. CDR3 length: 15 residues. CDR3 residues: CASSETGDLHQPQHF. In DNA, the CDR3 is TGCGCCAGCAGTGAGACGGGGGATCTCCATCAGCCCCAGCATTTT.